This TCR beta chain was sequenced for a study of T cell responses to AZD1222 COVID-19 vaccine. Study results and limitations: Spike-wide coverage was observed for vaccine-associated CD4 TCRs, with dominant responses at 160-218 and 743-854.

Note on this clone: The antigen remains unidentified.

Germline CDR1 and CDR2: SGDLS and YYNGEE. V was trimmed by 0 bases and J by 2 bases, leaving 14 bases between them. The CDR3 is made up of 16 amino acids. Some clones are missing from TCRdb's copy, which holds only in-frame ones; the method was immunoSEQ multiplex PCR. The table records roughly 140,000 clones, under 95% of them present only once. The chain carries TRBV9 and TRBJ2-5, with a weak D call TRBD2 (6 bases). The sample in question was peripheral blood, obtained 28 days after the second AZD1222 dose. The receptor comes from an adult who received the AZD1222 COVID-19 vaccine. Here the CDR3 reads CASSVGGGVTQETQYF. The CDR3 DNA follows: TGTGCCAGCAGCGTAGGGGGCGGGGTGACTCAAGAGACCCAGTACTTC.